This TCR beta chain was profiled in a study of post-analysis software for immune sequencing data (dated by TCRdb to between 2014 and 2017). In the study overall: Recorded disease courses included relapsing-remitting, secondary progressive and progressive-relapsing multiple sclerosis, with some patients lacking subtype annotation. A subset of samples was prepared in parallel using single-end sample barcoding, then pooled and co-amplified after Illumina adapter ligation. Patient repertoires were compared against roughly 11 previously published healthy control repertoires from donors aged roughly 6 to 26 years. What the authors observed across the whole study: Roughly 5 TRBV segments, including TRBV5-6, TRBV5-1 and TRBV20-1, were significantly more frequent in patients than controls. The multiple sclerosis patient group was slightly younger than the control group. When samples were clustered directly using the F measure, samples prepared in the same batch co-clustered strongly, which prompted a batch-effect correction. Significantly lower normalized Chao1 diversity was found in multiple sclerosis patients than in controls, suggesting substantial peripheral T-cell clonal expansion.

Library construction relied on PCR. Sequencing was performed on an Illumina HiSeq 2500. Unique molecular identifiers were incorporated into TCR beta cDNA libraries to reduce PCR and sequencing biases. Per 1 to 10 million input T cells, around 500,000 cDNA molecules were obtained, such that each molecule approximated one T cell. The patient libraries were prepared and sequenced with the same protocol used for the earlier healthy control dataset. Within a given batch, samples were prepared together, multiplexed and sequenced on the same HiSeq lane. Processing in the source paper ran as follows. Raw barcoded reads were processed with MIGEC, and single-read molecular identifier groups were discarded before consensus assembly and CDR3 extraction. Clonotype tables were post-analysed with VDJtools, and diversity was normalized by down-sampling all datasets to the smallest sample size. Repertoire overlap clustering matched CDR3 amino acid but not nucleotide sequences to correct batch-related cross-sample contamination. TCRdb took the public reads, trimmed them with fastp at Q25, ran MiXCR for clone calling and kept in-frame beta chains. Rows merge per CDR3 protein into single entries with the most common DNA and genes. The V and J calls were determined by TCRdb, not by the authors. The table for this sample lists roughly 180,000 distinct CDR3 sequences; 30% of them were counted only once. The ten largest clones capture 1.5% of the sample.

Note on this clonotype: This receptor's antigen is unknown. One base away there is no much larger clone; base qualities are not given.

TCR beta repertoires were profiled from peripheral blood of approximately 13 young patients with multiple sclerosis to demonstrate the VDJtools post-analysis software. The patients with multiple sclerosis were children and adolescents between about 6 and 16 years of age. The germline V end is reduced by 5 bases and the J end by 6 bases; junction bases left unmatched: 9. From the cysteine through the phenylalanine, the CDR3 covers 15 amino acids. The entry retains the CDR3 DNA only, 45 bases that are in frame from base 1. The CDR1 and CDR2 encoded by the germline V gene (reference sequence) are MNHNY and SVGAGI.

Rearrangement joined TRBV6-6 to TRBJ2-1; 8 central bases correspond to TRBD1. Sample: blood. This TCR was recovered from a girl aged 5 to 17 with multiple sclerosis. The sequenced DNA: TGTGCCAGCAGTCAGACAGGGGTAGGGTTCAATGAGCAGTTCTTC. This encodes CASSQTGVGFNEQFF.